These 21 T cell receptor beta chains originate from one sample sequenced in a study of T cells in Graves' hyperthyroidism and ophthalmopathy. Template material for amplifying TCR beta CDR3 regions consisted of RNA transcripts. The TCR CDR3 was amplified in a first-round RT-PCR using the HTBI primer set. TCRdb used MiXCR to reprocess the multiplex PCR reads, holding one entry per CDR3 protein. The sample has around 400,000 distinct CDR3 sequences, more than 15% seen once. Sequenced: blood. The receptors were gathered from a woman between 18 and 30 years old with Graves' hyperthyroidism that later progressed to Graves' ophthalmopathy.

This clonotype has ten or more counts. This chain connects TRBV27 to TRBJ2-3, with no clear D. V was trimmed by 5 bases and J by 2 bases, leaving 11 bases between them. Germline V gives CDR1 MNHEY, CDR2 SMNVEV (reference sequence). The CDR3 is made up of 14 amino acids. CDR3 sequence reads: CASSPSDNTDTQYF. The CDR3 DNA sequence: TGTGCCAGCAGTCCCTCCGACAACACAGATACGCAGTATTTT.

At least ten counts were recorded for this clonotype. The chain combines TRBV5-1 with TRBJ2-5; TRBD1 aligns across 7 bases. The germline V gene encodes CDR1 SGHRS and CDR2 YFSETQ. The junction had 6 bases not matched to a gene; V was cut back by 4 bases and J by 3 bases. This CDR3 contains 14 residues. CDR3 sequence reads: CASSPVGTEETQYF. The CDR3 coding sequence is TGCGCCAGCAGCCCTGTTGGGACAGAAGAGACCCAGTACTTC.

This clonotype was detected ten times or more. CDR3 loop: CASSPARSSYEQYF. CDR3 in DNA: TGCGCCAGCAGCCCCGCCAGGAGCTCCTACGAGCAGTACTTC. This rearrangement joins TRBV4-1 to TRBJ2-7, with D uncertain. The CDR3 is made up of 14 amino acids. The V gene's germline CDR1 is MGHRA and CDR2 YSYEKL. V shed 4 bases and J shed 0 bases, with 10 bases lying between them.

This clonotype was found many times. The chain is built from TRBV10-3 and TRBJ1-2, with D tentatively TRBD1 (6 bases). The germline gives CDR1 ENHRY, CDR2 SYGVKD. This CDR3 comprises 16 residues. Trimming took off 6 bases at V and 4 bases at J, with 21 bases between the two ends. The CDR3 region is CAISARGHPRPYGYTF. As DNA, the CDR3 is TGTGCCATCAGCGCGCGGGGGCACCCACGACCCTATGGCTACACCTTC.

The gene calls are TRBV19 and TRBJ2-5; no reliable D call. The DNA end favors TRBJ2-1, so the J call may be wrong. CDR1 LNHDA and CDR2 SQIVND come from the germline V gene (reference sequence). This CDR3 is 13 amino acids long. The DNA of the CDR3 is TGTGCCAGTAGTAGTTGGACCGAAGAGACCCAGTTCTTC. This encodes CASSSWTEETQFF.

This clonotype was counted at least ten times. The CDR3 sequence: CASMGLAGNNEQFF. The CDR3 nucleotides read TGTGCCAGCATGGGGCTAGCGGGAAACAATGAGCAGTTCTTC. This rearrangement joins TRBV12-3 or TRBV12-4 to TRBJ2-1; 9 bases line up with TRBD2. This CDR3 has 14 amino acids. V lost 7 bases and J lost 5; bases outside the gene matches: 6.

This clonotype showed up many times. The gene calls are TRBV27 and TRBJ1-4; 8 bases map to TRBD1. There are 16 residues in the CDR3. CDR1 is MNHEY and CDR2 is SMNVEV in the germline V gene (reference sequence). V lost 5 bases, J lost 2 bases, and 7 bases stayed unmatched. In DNA, the CDR3 is TGTGCCAGCAGTGCGACAGGGGCTCCTACTAATGAAAAACTGTTTTTT. Encoded protein: CASSATGAPTNEKLFF.

Ten or more counts support this clonotype. This CDR3 is CASSPSGVSGNTIYF. The CDR3 DNA sequence: TGTGCCAGCAGCCCTAGTGGGGTCTCTGGAAACACCATATATTTT. V and J are TRBV7-2 and TRBJ1-3; D not resolved. This CDR3 contains 15 residues. Germline V gene sequence: CDR1 SGHTA, CDR2 FQGNSA. V lost 5 bases and J 0 bases, leaving 11 bases between the germline ends.

This clonotype came up many times. The chain is built from TRBV12-3 or TRBV12-4 and TRBJ2-1; D unresolved. This CDR3 contains 15 residues. Trimming removed 6 bases from V and 0 bases from J, with 12 bases in between. CDR3 nucleotides: TGTGCCAGCAGCCCCGACGGTAGCTCCTACAATGAGCAGTTCTTC. Amino acid sequence: CASSPDGSSYNEQFF.

This clonotype came up many times. This chain uses TRBV6-1 with TRBJ2-7, with 9 bases that match TRBD1. The length of the CDR3 is 15 residues. Per germline, CDR1 MNHNS and CDR2 SASEGT. V lost 5 bases and J lost 5; bases outside the gene matches: 10. CDR3 protein: CASSTSDRGSHEQYF. The CDR3 bases are TGTGCCAGCAGTACCTCCGACAGGGGGTCCCACGAGCAGTACTTC.

This clonotype was seen many times. The chain recombines TRBV29-1 with TRBJ2-2; perhaps D is TRBD1 or TRBD2 (5 bases each). V lost 7 bases and J 6 bases, leaving 18 bases between the germline ends. This CDR3 is 14 amino acids long. The germline V gene has CDR1 SQVTM and CDR2 ANQGSEA. CDR3 nucleotides: TGCAGCGGTACGAATGAGGGGTTGCCCGGGGAGCTGTTTTTT. Translating it yields CSGTNEGLPGELFF.

The V and J genes are TRBV6-1 and TRBJ2-1; 8 bases are shared with TRBD2. Germline CDR1 MNHNS, CDR2 SASEGT. The CDR3 has 14 residues. V shed 6 bases and J 3 bases; nucleotides not matched to a gene: 4. CDR3 region: CASRKSGSYNEQFF. CDR3 in DNA: TGTGCCAGCAGGAAGAGCGGGAGCTACAATGAGCAGTTCTTC.

This clonotype showed up just a few times. The V and J genes are TRBV4-1 and TRBJ2-1; TRBD1 aligns across 7 bases. This CDR3 is built from 14 residues. Trimming removed 4 bases from V and 3 bases from J; junction bases left unmatched: 3. The germline gives CDR1 MGHRA, CDR2 YSYEKL. The CDR3 bases are TGCGCCAGCAGCCGCCGGGACAGCTACAATGAGCAGTTCTTC. It yields the protein CASSRRDSYNEQFF.

This clonotype was counted a few times. The V and J genes are TRBV29-1 and TRBJ2-7; D tentatively reads TRBD1 or TRBD2 (6 bases each). This CDR3 region has 12 residues. The germline V and J ends were trimmed by 7 bases and 1 base, with 11 bases remaining between them. Per germline, CDR1 SQVTM and CDR2 ANQGSEA. The CDR3 loop is CSGGDTSYEQYF. The CDR3 coding sequence is TGCAGCGGGGGGGACACATCCTACGAGCAGTACTTC.

The chain has TRBV7-2 and TRBJ1-4; D is unclear. Germline V gene sequence: CDR1 SGHTA, CDR2 FQGNSA. The CDR3 runs to 13 residues. Trimming removed 4 bases from V and 7 bases from J, with 10 bases in between. The CDR3 here is CASSSQWVEKLFF. The CDR3 DNA is TGTGCCAGCAGCTCCCAATGGGTTGAAAAACTGTTTTTT.

This clonotype was seen more than once but under ten times. This chain links TRBV6-2 or TRBV6-3 with TRBJ2-5; D tentatively reads TRBD1 or TRBD2 (5 bases each). Trimming pared 6 bases from V and 3 bases from J, leaving 11 bases between. Germline CDR1 MNHEY, CDR2 SVGEGT. The CDR3 sequence is 13 residues long. The CDR3 sequence is CASRRGTEETQYF. CDR3 nucleotides: TGTGCCAGCAGGAGAGGGACGGAAGAGACCCAGTACTTC.

This clonotype was detected a few times. The genes are TRBV27 and TRBJ1-2; D possibly corresponds to TRBD1 (5 bases). The CDR3 consists of 15 residues. The germline gives CDR1 MNHEY, CDR2 SMNVEV (reference sequence). Trimming shortened V by 5 bases and J by 5 bases, and 18 bases separated the two germline ends. In DNA, the CDR3 is TGTGCCAGCAGTCCGCGGGGGAGTGGGGTTTATGGCTACACCTTC. Its translation is CASSPRGSGVYGYTF.

This clonotype was observed a few times. J is TRBJ1-3 and V is TRBV5-6; tentatively, D is TRBD1 (6 bases). This CDR3 is built from 15 residues. Trimming shortened V by 3 bases and J by 1 base, and 11 bases separated the two germline ends. In germline, CDR1 is SGHDT, CDR2 YYEEEE. The chain's CDR3 is CASSWIRGSGNTIYF. CDR3 DNA: TGTGCCAGCAGCTGGATCAGGGGATCTGGAAACACCATATATTTT.

This clonotype was found many times. This chain joins TRBV7-9 and TRBJ1-1; 7 bases align to TRBD1. CDR1 SEHNR and CDR2 FQNEAQ come from the germline V gene (reference sequence). This CDR3 is 14 amino acids long. V lost 5 bases, J lost 2 bases, and 5 bases stayed unmatched. In DNA form, the CDR3 reads TGTGCCAGCAGCAATGGGACAGCTAACACTGAAGCTTTCTTT. Encoded protein: CASSNGTANTEAFF.

This clonotype was found a few times. The chain employs TRBV5-5 and TRBJ1-4; D is ambiguous. The ends were cut back, 4 bases at V and 3 bases at J, with 10 bases in the middle. Germline CDR1 reads SGHKS; CDR2 reads YYEKEE (reference sequence). CDR3 length: 14 amino acids. CDR3 nucleotides: TGTGCCAGCAGCCCCCGTAGAGCTAATGAAAAACTGTTTTTT. Translating gives CASSPRRANEKLFF.

The sample holds many counts of this clonotype. The chain is built from TRBV5-1 and TRBJ2-5; D is undetermined. Trimming cost V 2 bases and J 5 bases, with 1 base left between them. The germline V gene encodes CDR1 SGHRS and CDR2 YFSETQ. The CDR3 consists of 10 residues. The CDR3 nucleotides read TGCGCCAGCAGCTTCGAGACCCAGTACTTC. Translation gives CASSFETQYF.